The rows below give T cell receptor beta chains drawn from one sample of a study of regulatory T cells in long-lasting Graves disease. One entry per CDR3 protein, called by TCRdb with MiXCR from the multiplex PCR reads. In the table there are 540,000 or so distinct CDR3 sequences, approximately 13% of which are singletons. This sample was also put to use in a study of T cells in Graves' hyperthyroidism and ophthalmopathy.

Source: peripheral blood mononuclear cells (PBMCs), taken at new diagnosis, from a patient treated with antithyroid drugs. These TCRs come from a man aged 25 to 40 with Graves disease. Each CDR3 is given with its conserved first and last residue. A D gene is named only where the DNA matches it firmly. Only part of the rows carry a size: once, few, many, or a class if the clone is expanded.

cdr3_aa cdr3_nt j_call v_call clone_size d_call
CSVKRDRGSGELFF TGCAGCGTAAAAAGAGACAGGGGAAGCGGGGAGCTGTTTTTT TRBJ2-2 TRBV29-1 few TRBD1
CAWTEYTEAFF TGTGCCTGGACCGAATACACTGAAGCTTTCTTT TRBJ1-1 TRBV30 many .
CASTRQGEGTGELFF TGTGCCAGCACCCGACAGGGAGAGGGGACCGGGGAGCTGTTTTTT TRBJ2-2 TRBV6-1 many TRBD1
CASSADRGRIRGYTF TGTGCCAGCAGCGCCGACAGGGGGCGCATCCGGGGCTACACCTTC TRBJ1-2 TRBV5-6 few TRBD1
CASSYSGAREQYF TGCGCCAGCAGCTATTCAGGGGCGAGGGAGCAGTACTTC TRBJ2-7 TRBV5-1 . .
CATSPGGSPSYEQYF TGTGCCACCAGTCCTGGGGGGTCCCCCAGCTACGAGCAGTACTTC TRBJ2-7 TRBV24-1 many .
CSARQGGSKNIQYF TGCAGTGCTAGACAGGGTGGGTCCAAAAACATTCAGTACTTC TRBJ2-4 TRBV20-1 few .
CASSQDPGGGQPQHF TGTGCCAGCAGCCAAGATCCCGGGGGCGGGCAGCCCCAGCATTTT TRBJ1-5 TRBV4-2 many .
CSVGDRSMETQYF TGCAGCGTTGGGGACCGGAGCATGGAGACCCAGTACTTC TRBJ2-5 TRBV29-1 many .
CASSFPNPPQHF TGTGCCAGCAGTTTTCCAAACCCGCCCCAGCATTTT TRBJ1-5 TRBV28 . .
CASSLFTAGEQYF TGTGCCAGCAGCTTATTTACTGCTGGGGAGCAGTACTTC TRBJ2-7 TRBV7-9 few .
CASRSGGMNTEAFF TGCGCCAGCAGATCAGGGGGCATGAACACTGAAGCTTTCTTT TRBJ1-1 TRBV5-1 many TRBD1
CASSRDPDTQYF TGCGCCAGCAGCCGGGACCCCGATACGCAGTATTTT TRBJ2-3 TRBV5-1 many .
CSARTGIFTGELFF TGCAGTGCGCGGACAGGGATCTTCACCGGGGAGCTGTTTTTT TRBJ2-2 TRBV20-1 . TRBD1
CASSEGGGGDDEQYF TGTGCCAGCAGTGAAGGGGGGGGGGGTGACGACGAGCAGTACTTC TRBJ2-7 TRBV2 many TRBD2
CASSLVPSDLAKNIQYF TGCGCCAGCAGCTTGGTGCCTAGCGATCTAGCCAAAAACATTCAGTACTTC TRBJ2-4 TRBV5-1 few .
CSAGYYGETQYF TGCAGTGCTGGCTACTACGGGGAGACCCAGTACTTC TRBJ2-5 TRBV20-1 many .
CASSRDVWETQYF TGTGCCAGCAGTCGAGATGTCTGGGAGACCCAGTACTTC TRBJ2-5 TRBV27 many .
CASSYSAQYGYTF TGTGCCAGCAGTTACTCGGCACAGTATGGCTACACCTTC TRBJ1-2 TRBV6-6 many .
CASSQWVEPGSSSYEQYF TGTGCCAGCAGCCAGTGGGTCGAACCCGGGTCGAGCTCCTACGAGCAGTACTTC TRBJ2-7 TRBV4-2 . .
CASSEGAGRQETQYF TGTGCCAGCAGTGAGGGGGCCGGACGTCAAGAGACCCAGTACTTC TRBJ2-5 TRBV2 . .
CAFSVGGTDTQYF TGTGCCTTCTCTGTGGGAGGCACAGATACGCAGTATTTT TRBJ2-3 TRBV30 . .
CASSYVTANSPLHF TGTGCCAGCAGTTACGTGACAGCGAATTCACCCCTCCACTTT TRBJ1-6 TRBV6-5 few .
CAWSTGTGVQPQHF TGTGCCTGGAGCACCGGGACAGGGGTTCAGCCCCAGCATTTT TRBJ1-5 TRBV30 . TRBD1
CATRDSSDTQYF TGTGCCACCCGGGACTCCTCAGATACGCAGTATTTT TRBJ2-3 TRBV10-3 many .
CASSYSSGTGYYGYTF TGTGCCAGCAGTTATTCTTCGGGGACAGGGTACTATGGCTACACCTTC TRBJ1-2 TRBV6-2/TRBV6-3 . TRBD1
CSARSGETQYF TGCAGTGCTAGGTCGGGAGAGACCCAGTACTTC TRBJ2-5 TRBV20-1 many .
CSVGHLAGNNEQFF TGCAGCGTTGGGCACCTAGCGGGGAACAATGAGCAGTTCTTC TRBJ2-1 TRBV29-1 few TRBD2
CASSLLGLPPSAGETYEQYF TGCGCCAGCAGCTTATTAGGGCTGCCCCCAAGCGCGGGAGAGACTTACGAGCAGTACTTC TRBJ2-7 TRBV5-1 many TRBD2
CASSVDEDGEQFF TGTGCCAGCAGCGTAGACGAGGACGGTGAGCAGTTCTTC TRBJ2-1 TRBV7-9 many .
CASSLGGGLEAFF TGTGCCAGCAGTTTAGGGGGGGGTTTAGAGGCTTTCTTT TRBJ1-1 TRBV12-3/TRBV12-4 few .
CASRGQGGAYEQYF TGCGCCAGCAGGGGACAGGGGGGTGCCTACGAGCAGTACTTC TRBJ2-7 TRBV10-2 . TRBD1
CASSLTLRRGSSYNEQFF TGTGCCAGCAGCCTTACACTTCGCCGGGGCAGCTCCTACAATGAGCAGTTCTTC TRBJ2-1 TRBV7-9 many .
CASSPGTGRPKINTGEYYEQYF TGTGCCAGCAGCCCTGGGACAGGTCGGCCCAAAATTAATACGGGGGAATACTACGAGCAGTACTTC TRBJ2-7 TRBV14 few TRBD1
CASSRLAHLDNEQFF TGCGCCAGCAGTAGACTAGCGCACCTTGACAATGAGCAGTTCTTC TRBJ2-1 TRBV5-1 . TRBD2
CASSPIAAGELFF TGTGCCAGCTCACCAATAGCAGCCGGGGAGCTGTTTTTT TRBJ2-2 TRBV18 few .
CASSLEQTTRDNEQFF TGCGCCAGCAGCTTGGAACAGACCACTAGGGACAATGAGCAGTTCTTC TRBJ2-1 TRBV5-1 few .
CASSSGPSKEQYF TGTGCCAGCAGTTCGGGCCCCAGCAAAGAGCAGTACTTC TRBJ2-7 TRBV3-1 . .
CASSPGLGAYEQYF TGTGCCAGCTCACCAGGGCTCGGTGCCTACGAGCAGTACTTC TRBJ2-7 TRBV18 many .
CSASADRARGYTF TGCAGTGCTAGCGCCGACAGGGCGAGAGGCTACACCTTC TRBJ1-2 TRBV20-1 . TRBD1